A single TCR beta chain is shown here with its context. Unique molecular identifiers were incorporated during preparation of the TCRbeta library. TCRdb analysed the PCR reads with MiXCR anew, one entry per CDR3 protein. The sample has about 500,000 distinct CDR3 sequences; 30% to 35% are singletons. This specimen comes from a study of T-cell reconstitution after alpha-beta-depleted transplantation in children. This CDR3 is 15 amino acids long. The V gene lost 0 bases and the J gene lost 6 bases, with 18 bases spanning the gap. The germline V gene has CDR1 DFQATT and CDR2 SNEGSKA (reference sequence). This sequence was found in a human donor who donated a stem cell graft to a child with aplastic anemia. J is TRBJ2-7 and V is TRBV20-1, with D uncertain. The material sequenced was PBMCs from the stem cell graft donor, taken from the stem cell graft. The DNA for the CDR3 is TGCAGTGCTAGAGATCGGCCGCGCAGGACCTCCGAGCAGTACTTC. It encodes CSARDRPRRTSEQYF.